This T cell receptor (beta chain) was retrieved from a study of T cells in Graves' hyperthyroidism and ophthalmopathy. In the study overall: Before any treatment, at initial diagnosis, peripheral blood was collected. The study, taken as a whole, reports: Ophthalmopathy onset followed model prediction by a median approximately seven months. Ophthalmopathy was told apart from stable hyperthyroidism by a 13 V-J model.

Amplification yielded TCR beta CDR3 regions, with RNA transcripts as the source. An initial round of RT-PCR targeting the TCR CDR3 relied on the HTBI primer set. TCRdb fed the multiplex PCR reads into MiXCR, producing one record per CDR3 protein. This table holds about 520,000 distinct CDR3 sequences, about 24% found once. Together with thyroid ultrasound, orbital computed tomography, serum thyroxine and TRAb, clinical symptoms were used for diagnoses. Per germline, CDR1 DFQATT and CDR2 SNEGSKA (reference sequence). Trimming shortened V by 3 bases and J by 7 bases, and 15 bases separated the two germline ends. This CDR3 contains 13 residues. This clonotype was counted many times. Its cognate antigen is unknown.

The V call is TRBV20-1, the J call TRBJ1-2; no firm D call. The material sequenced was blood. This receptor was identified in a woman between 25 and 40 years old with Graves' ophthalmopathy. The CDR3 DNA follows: TGCAGTGCTAGTCGGGTGCGGGGATCTGGCTACACCTTC. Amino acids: CSASRVRGSGYTF.